The rows below give T cell receptor beta chains drawn from one sample of a study of control samples from healthy donors and cancer patients. Sequencing was performed with immunoSEQ multiplex PCR; in TCRdb, only in-frame clones are kept and a portion is missing. The sample lists about 120,000 clones; 88% were seen once. The specimen was PBMCs. These receptors originate from a woman aged 55-69 years with lung cancer. The CDR3 runs from the conserved cysteine through the conserved F or W. D genes are given only for firm matches. The size field is filled for only some rows; it gives once, few, many or a size class.

V	J	size	D	DNA	CDR3
TRBV7-9	TRBJ2-2	NA	NA	TGTGCCAGCACCCCCAGTACCGGGGAGCTGTTTTTT	CASTPSTGELFF
TRBV7-2	TRBJ2-1	NA	TRBD2	TGTGCCAGCAGCTCTCTCGGGACTAGAGACAATGAGCAGTTCTTC	CASSSLGTRDNEQFF
TRBV18	TRBJ1-3	NA	NA	TGTGCCAGCTCATCAGCACTACTCGACAGGTCCTCTGGAAACACCATATATTTT	CASSSALLDRSSGNTIYF
TRBV5-1	TRBJ1-4	NA	NA	TGCGCCAGCAGCTTGGCCCCTCAAGATACAACTAATGAAAAATTGTTTTTT	CASSLAPQDTTNEKLFF
TRBV9	TRBJ2-3	NA	TRBD2	TGTGCCAGCAGCGTAGGTACTAGCGGAACAGATACGCAGTATTTT	CASSVGTSGTDTQYF
TRBV2	TRBJ1-5	once	NA	TGTGCCAGCAGTGTTCAGGGTAGGAACCAGCCCCAGCATTTT	CASSVQGRNQPQHF
TRBV3-1/TRBV3-2	TRBJ1-2	NA	NA	TGTGCCAGCAGCTTAGTCGGGGTGAGGTTAGGCGGCTACACCTTC	CASSLVGVRLGGYTF
TRBV19	TRBJ2-3	NA	NA	TGTGCCAGTACGGCCCGTGGGGGCCACAGCACAGATACGCAGTATTTT	CASTARGGHSTDTQYF
TRBV19	TRBJ1-5	NA	NA	TGTGCCAGTAGTACCAGGGCAAGACAGCCCCAGCATTTT	CASSTRARQPQHF
TRBV24-1	TRBJ2-3	NA	TRBD1	TGTGCCACCAGTGAGCACGGGACAGGGACCCCACCAGATACGCAGTATTTT	CATSEHGTGTPPDTQYF
TRBV2	TRBJ2-7	NA	TRBD2	TGTGCCAGCAGTGCTACTAGCGGGGGATCGTACGAGCAGTACTTC	CASSATSGGSYEQYF
TRBV9	TRBJ2-3	NA	NA	TGTGCCAGCAGCGGGACAGTTTTGACAGATACGCAGTATTTT	CASSGTVLTDTQYF
TRBV30	TRBJ1-5	NA	NA	TGTACCTGGAGTGTAGGACATGATCAGCCCCAGCATTTT	CTWSVGHDQPQHF
TRBV6-5	TRBJ2-2	NA	NA	TGTGCCAGCGGAAACTTCGCATCGAACACCGGGGAGCTGTTTTTT	CASGNFASNTGELFF
TRBV5-5	TRBJ1-1	NA	TRBD1	TGTGCCACTTACAGGGGGCTTGACACTGAAGCTTTCTTT	CATYRGLDTEAFF